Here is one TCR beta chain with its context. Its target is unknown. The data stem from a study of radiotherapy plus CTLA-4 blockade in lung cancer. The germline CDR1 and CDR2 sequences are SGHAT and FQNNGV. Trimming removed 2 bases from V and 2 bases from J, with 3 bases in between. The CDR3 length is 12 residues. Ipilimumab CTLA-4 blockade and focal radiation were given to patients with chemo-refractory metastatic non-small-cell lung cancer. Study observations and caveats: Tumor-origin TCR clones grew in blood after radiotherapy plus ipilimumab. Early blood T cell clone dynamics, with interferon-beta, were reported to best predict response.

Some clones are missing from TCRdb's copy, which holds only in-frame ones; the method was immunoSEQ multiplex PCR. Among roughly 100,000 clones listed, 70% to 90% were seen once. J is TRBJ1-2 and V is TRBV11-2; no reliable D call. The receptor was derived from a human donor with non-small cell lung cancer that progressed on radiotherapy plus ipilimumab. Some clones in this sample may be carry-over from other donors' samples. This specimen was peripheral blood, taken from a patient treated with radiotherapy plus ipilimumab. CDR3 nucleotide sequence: TGTGCCAGCAGCTTAACGAACTATGGCTACACCTTC. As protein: CASSLTNYGYTF.